This entry lists 10 T cell receptor beta chains sequenced from one sample in a study of T-cell reconstitution after alpha-beta-depleted transplantation in children. Unique molecular identifiers were incorporated during preparation of the TCRbeta library. TCRdb reanalysed the PCR reads using MiXCR and keeps one entry per CDR3 protein. Altogether 440,000 or so distinct CDR3 sequences are present, approximately 42% being singletons, with the ten largest covering around a quarter. The sample was PBMCs, taken before TCRalphabeta/CD19-depleted stem cell transplant. These receptors all stem from a girl aged 2-9 years with aplastic anemia, due to receive a stem cell transplant.

The chain links TRBV5-1 to TRBJ2-2, with 10 positions matching TRBD2. Germline CDR1 and CDR2: SGHRS and YFSETQ. The CDR3 is 17 residues long. With 0 bases clipped from V and 4 bases from J, the junction kept 6 bases outside the gene matches. The CDR3 nucleotides read TGCGCCAGCAGCTTGGCATCTAGCGGGGGAACCACCGGGGAGCTGTTTTTT. Protein: CASSLASSGGTTGELFF.

This clonotype is a singleton in its sample. CDR3 region: CASSQDRVKGGLEETQYF. The CDR3 DNA is TGTGCCAGCAGCCAAGATCGGGTTAAGGGGGGACTAGAAGAGACCCAGTACTTC. The V gene is TRBV3-1, the J gene TRBJ2-5; 8 bases agree with TRBD2. V lost 0 bases and J lost 3; bases outside the gene matches: 12. This CDR3 region has 18 residues. The germline CDR1 and CDR2 sequences are LGHDT and YNNKEL (reference sequence).

On this clonotype: A junction boundary mismatches the germline segment, possibly from a read error. In DNA form, the CDR3 reads TGTGCCAACAGCTTAGGGGGTGGCGAGCAGTACTTC. Protein: CANSLGGGEQYF. The chain uses TRBV11-2 and TRBJ2-7; D may be TRBD1 (6 bases). The germline CDR1 and CDR2 sequences are SGHAT and FQNNGV. The CDR3 consists of 12 residues.

This clonotype has a single count. The chain uses TRBV6-2 or TRBV6-3 and TRBJ2-1; D is ambiguous. Trimming stripped 2 bases from V and 6 bases from J, with 29 bases between. Germline lookup yields CDR1 MNHEY and CDR2 SVGEGT. CDR3 length equals 20 residues. CDR3 protein: CASSYPYQSTDPNPTNEQFF. The CDR3 DNA reads as TGTGCCAGCAGTTACCCCTACCAAAGTACAGACCCGAACCCCACCAATGAGCAGTTCTTC.

In this sample, this clonotype turned up many times. The V and J genes are TRBV7-2 and TRBJ2-7, with 10 bases matching TRBD1. The length of the CDR3 is 14 residues. V lost 5 bases to trimming and J lost 6 bases; unmatched junction nucleotides: 7. Germline V gene data show CDR1 as SGHTA and CDR2 as FQGNSA. The CDR3 spells CASSRQDRGTEQYF. For the CDR3, the DNA is TGTGCCAGCAGCAGACAGGACAGGGGGACCGAGCAGTACTTC.

The chain has TRBV5-1 and TRBJ1-4, with D maybe TRBD1 (5 bases). The CDR3 is 17 residues long. Germline lookup yields CDR1 SGHRS and CDR2 YFSETQ. Trimming shortened V by 4 bases and J by 8 bases, and 24 bases separated the two germline ends. The DNA for the CDR3 is TGCGCCAGCAGCCCGTCCCTCTCTCCGACAGTTTTAGAAAAACTGTTTTTT. Translated, it gives CASSPSLSPTVLEKLFF.

The J gene is TRBJ2-5, the V gene TRBV6-2 or TRBV6-3, with 10 bases matching TRBD2. CDR1 and CDR2 (germline): MNHEY, SVGEGT. Trimming removed 5 bases from V and 4 bases from J; junction bases left unmatched: 4. The CDR3 covers 14 residues. The CDR3 coding sequence is TGTGCCAGCAGTCGAAGACTAGCGGGAGAGACCCAGTACTTC. The encoded protein is CASSRRLAGETQYF.

This clonotype has at least ten counts. The chain has TRBV10-2 and TRBJ2-7; no clear D. In germline, CDR1 is WSHSY, CDR2 SAAADI. This CDR3 is built from 15 residues. V was shortened by 4 bases and J by 3 bases, with 16 bases between the two germline ends. CDR3 in amino acids: CASSVWRPEYYEQYF. The CDR3 nucleotides are TGCGCCAGCAGTGTCTGGCGGCCGGAATACTACGAGCAGTACTTC.

As concerns this clonotype: At one end the junction does not follow the germline gene, possibly because of a read error. The V gene is TRBV27, the J gene TRBJ1-1; a weak D match, TRBD1 (5 bases). The CDR3 sequence is 12 residues long. The germline V gene has CDR1 MNHEY and CDR2 SMNVEV (reference sequence). This chain's CDR3 is CASSPGGFRILF. The CDR3, as DNA: TGTGCCAGCAGTCCGGGGGGGTTCCGCATCCTCTTT.

This chain uses TRBV18 with TRBJ2-7, with unresolved D. Germline-derived CDR1 and CDR2 are KGHSH and LQKENI. The CDR3 is 15 residues long. V lost 2 bases, J lost 2 bases, and 13 bases lay in between. CDR3 amino acids: CASSPTTDPAYEQYF. The CDR3 DNA follows: TGTGCCAGCTCACCAACAACAGATCCAGCCTACGAGCAGTACTTC. Based on the CDR3 plus reference TRBV18 and TRBJ2-7, the full variable domain is NAGVMQNPRHLVRRRGQEARLRCSPMKGHSHVYWYRQLPEEGLKFMVYLQKENIIDESGMPKERFSAEFPKEGPSILRIQQVVRGDSAAYFCASSPTTDPAYEQYFGPGTRLTVT.